These T cell receptor beta chains were read from a single sample in a study of cytomegalovirus exposure and HLA in healthy donors. Clones were sequenced by immunoSEQ multiplex PCR, and TCRdb holds only the in-frame ones, with some missing. The data show some 80,000 clones, approximately 96% seen once. The sample comprised PBMCs. These receptors came from a woman younger than 30 in good health and CMV-seronegative. Both conserved end residues are part of each CDR3. Fields, in order: D gene, J gene, clone size, V gene, CDR3 DNA, CDR3 protein. The D gene is left open where the match is weak. Some rows mark clone size as missing; the rest say once, few, many or name a class of expanded clone.

- | TRBJ2-3 | - | TRBV5-1 | TGCGCCAGCAGCGCAGGGGTGACAGATACGCAGTATTTT | CASSAGVTDTQYF
TRBD2 | TRBJ2-1 | - | TRBV6-1 | TGTGCCAGCAGTGAACAGCGGGAGGTTGACAATGAGCAGTTCTTC | CASSEQREVDNEQFF
TRBD2 | TRBJ2-1 | - | TRBV25-1 | TGTGCCAGCGGCCGCGGGGGTCCTGTGCAGTTCTTC | CASGRGGPVQFF
TRBD2 | TRBJ2-7 | - | TRBV15 | TGTGCCACCAGCACGGCTAGGAGGACTAGCGGGAGTTGGGAGCAGTACTTC | CATSTARRTSGSWEQYF
TRBD1 | TRBJ2-1 | - | TRBV14 | TGTGCCAGCAGCCAAGCCGGGACAGGGAGGCCCTACAATGAGCAGTTCTTC | CASSQAGTGRPYNEQFF
- | TRBJ2-1 | - | TRBV5-1 | TGCGCCAGCAGCTTGGGTGGCGGGAACTACAATGAGCAGTTCTTC | CASSLGGGNYNEQFF
- | TRBJ2-2 | - | TRBV16 | TGTGCCAGCAGCCAAAGGCAGGGAGGCACCGGGGAGCTGTTTTTT | CASSQRQGGTGELFF
TRBD1 | TRBJ1-5 | - | TRBV18 | TGTGCCAGCTCACCAGTAGGGGGCAACAATCAGCCCCAGCATTTT | CASSPVGGNNQPQHF
- | TRBJ2-7 | few | TRBV7-6 | TGTGCCAGCAGCTTAGATTTGCGGGCGCAGTACTTC | CASSLDLRAQYF
- | TRBJ1-1 | - | TRBV7-9 | TGTGCCAGCAGCTATACAGAGAACACTGAAGCTTTCTTT | CASSYTENTEAFF
- | TRBJ2-1 | - | TRBV5-1 | TGCGCCAGCAGCTTGTTGGGACTGACCTACAATGAGCAGTTCTTC | CASSLLGLTYNEQFF
- | TRBJ2-7 | - | TRBV19 | TGTGCCAGTAGTATTGGTCCTATCTACGAGCAGTACTTC | CASSIGPIYEQYF
- | TRBJ1-5 | - | TRBV2 | TGTGCCAGCAGTGGTGTAGACTTTAGCAATCAGCCCCAGCATTTT | CASSGVDFSNQPQHF